A selection of T cell receptor beta chains follows, all from one sample in a study of blood T cell repertoires in COVID-19. Using immunoSEQ multiplex PCR, the repertoire was profiled, and TCRdb retains in-frame clones only, with some absent. The sample has under 300,000 clones, around nine tenths seen once. The sample consisted of PBMCs or T cells enriched from blood (not recorded which). Receptors were obtained from a woman aged 60-70 years in a cohort exposed to, infected with or recovered from COVID-19 (not recorded which). CDR3s include the opening cysteine and the closing phenylalanine or tryptophan. Each record gives: clone size, J gene, V gene, D gene, CDR3 protein, CDR3 DNA. The D gene is left open where the match is weak. Clone size is given for some rows only: seen once, a few or many times, or a class if the clone is expanded.

>-|TRBJ1-2|TRBV4-2|-
CASSQDGGLYGYTF
TGTGCCAGCAGCCAAGATGGCGGACTCTATGGCTACACCTTC
>few|TRBJ1-2|TRBV19|-
CASSIATGDGYTF
TGTGCCAGTAGTATAGCGACAGGAGATGGCTACACCTTC
>-|TRBJ1-1|TRBV30|-
CAWSVSGRNRNTEAFF
TGTGCCTGGAGTGTATCAGGGCGGAATAGGAACACTGAAGCTTTCTTT
>-|TRBJ1-2|TRBV7-8|TRBD1
CASSPGVDRGNYGYTF
TGTGCCAGCAGCCCGGGTGTTGACAGGGGTAATTATGGCTACACCTTC
>-|TRBJ1-4|TRBV10-3|TRBD1
CATRGPGQGSNNEKLFF
TGTGCCACCAGGGGGCCGGGACAGGGTTCTAATAATGAAAAACTGTTTTTT
>-|TRBJ1-1|TRBV4-2|TRBD1
CASSQDQTGLDTEAFF
TGTGCCAGCAGCCAAGACCAGACAGGGTTGGACACTGAAGCTTTCTTT
>-|TRBJ1-6|TRBV6-6|TRBD1
CASITGENSPLHF
TGTGCCAGCATTACAGGGGAAAATTCACCCCTCCACTTT
>-|TRBJ2-7|TRBV7-2|TRBD1
CASSLKRMGQGAHEQYF
TGTGCCAGCAGCTTAAAAAGGATGGGACAGGGGGCCCACGAGCAGTACTTC
>-|TRBJ2-1|TRBV27|TRBD2
CASRGLADEQFF
TGTGCCAGCAGGGGACTAGCGGACGAGCAGTTCTTC
>-|TRBJ1-3|TRBV27|-
CASSFGPGNTIYF
TGTGCCAGCAGTTTTGGGCCCGGAAACACCATATATTTT
>-|TRBJ2-2|TRBV11-3|-
CASSGSSNTGELFF
TGTGCCAGCTCCGGGAGCTCGAACACCGGGGAGCTGTTTTTT
>-|TRBJ1-1|TRBV18|TRBD1
CASSPGQGANTEAFF
TGTGCCAGCTCACCGGGACAGGGGGCGAACACTGAAGCTTTCTTT
>-|TRBJ2-7|TRBV3-1/TRBV3-2|-
CASSQVVKGARRYEQYF
TGTGCCAGCAGCCAAGTAGTAAAGGGAGCGCGACGCTACGAGCAGTACTTC
>-|TRBJ1-1|TRBV30|-
CAWSVRRGYGTEAFF
TGTGCCTGGAGTGTACGGCGGGGCTACGGGACTGAAGCTTTCTTT
>once|TRBJ2-1|TRBV5-1|TRBD1
CASSREGARPNEQFF
TGCGCCAGCTCCCGAGAGGGGGCTAGGCCCAATGAGCAGTTCTTC
>-|TRBJ2-2|TRBV2|TRBD2
CASLAGWAGELFF
TGTGCCAGCCTAGCGGGATGGGCCGGGGAGCTGTTTTTT
>-|TRBJ2-2|TRBV7-9|-
CASSFVPGLEAGELFF
TGTGCCAGCAGCTTTGTACCGGGACTTGAGGCCGGGGAGCTGTTTTTT
>-|TRBJ2-5|TRBV24-1|-
CATSDRHTETQYF
TGTGCCACCAGTGACCGCCACACAGAGACCCAGTACTTC
>few|TRBJ2-1|TRBV29-1|-
CSLKGVSYNEQFF
TGCAGCCTTAAGGGGGTATCCTACAATGAGCAGTTCTTC
>-|TRBJ1-2|TRBV7-9|-
CASSLSGGVGYGYTF
TGTGCCAGCAGCTTATCGGGGGGCGTAGGGTATGGCTACACCTTC
>-|TRBJ2-2|TRBV5-1|TRBD2
CASSLEAGGYTGELFF
TGCGCCAGCAGCTTGGAGGCGGGAGGGTACACCGGGGAGCTGTTTTTT
>-|TRBJ2-1|TRBV11-2|TRBD2
CASTPDGLAGGGNEQFF
TGTGCCAGCACCCCCGACGGGCTAGCGGGAGGTGGGAATGAGCAGTTCTTC
>-|TRBJ1-2|TRBV18|-
CASRPDRNYGYTF
TGTGCCAGCCGCCCAGACAGAAACTATGGCTACACCTTC
>-|TRBJ2-3|TRBV4-1|TRBD2
CASSQDSGSGDTQYF
TGCGCCAGCAGCCAGGATAGCGGGAGCGGGGATACGCAGTATTTT
>-|TRBJ1-5|TRBV11-2|-
CASSLDPTDNEEQPQHF
TGTGCCAGCAGCTTAGATCCGACAGACAATGAGGAACAGCCCCAGCATTTT
>-|TRBJ2-6|TRBV7-2|TRBD1
CASSVRGQGPGANVLTF
TGTGCCAGCAGCGTCCGAGGACAGGGACCTGGGGCCAACGTCCTGACTTTC